Sequencing of this T cell receptor beta chain was carried out in a study of blood T cell repertoires in COVID-19. Clones were read by immunoSEQ multiplex PCR, and TCRdb kept only the in-frame ones, dropping some. The sample carries around 210,000 clones, 80% to 90% recorded once. Germline CDR1 reads MNHEY; CDR2 reads SVGEGT. Trimming removed 2 bases at V and 2 bases at J, with 9 bases between. This CDR3 comprises 14 residues. The sample taken for sequencing was peripheral blood. This chain links TRBV6-2 or TRBV6-3 with TRBJ1-2; D gene uncertain. The source of this sequence is a woman aged 65 to 85 with acute or convalescent COVID-19. The CDR3, as DNA: TGTGCCAGCAGTTACCGCGGGCGGAACTATGGCTACACCTTC. It translates to CASSYRGRNYGYTF.